This note documents a single T cell receptor (beta chain) sequence. What it recognizes is unknown. This sample was taken from a study of blood T cells in healthy people across ages. General study findings and limits: Leaving the PBMCs unsorted stopped any conclusive comparison of naive versus antigen-experienced cells.

At least 7 million PBMCs were isolated per sample. It was with a sample-barcoded 5' primer and a J-beta primer mix that a second PCR of about 7 to 12 cycles was run. TCRdb ran MiXCR on the 5' RACE reads and lists one entry per CDR3 protein. Of around 780,000 distinct CDR3 sequences in the sample, around three fifths were seen once. The CDR3 is 15 residues long. V was cut by 1 base and J by 2 bases, with 12 bases left in between. Germline loops: CDR1 MNHNS, CDR2 SASEGT. The sample consisted of blood. This TCR was recovered from a man in his forties or fifties in good health. V usage is TRBV6-1 and J usage is TRBJ2-7; maybe TRBD2 (6 bases). The CDR3 protein is CASSEGSGTPYEQYF. The CDR3 coding sequence is TGTGCCAGCAGTGAAGGCTCCGGGACTCCCTACGAGCAGTACTTC.